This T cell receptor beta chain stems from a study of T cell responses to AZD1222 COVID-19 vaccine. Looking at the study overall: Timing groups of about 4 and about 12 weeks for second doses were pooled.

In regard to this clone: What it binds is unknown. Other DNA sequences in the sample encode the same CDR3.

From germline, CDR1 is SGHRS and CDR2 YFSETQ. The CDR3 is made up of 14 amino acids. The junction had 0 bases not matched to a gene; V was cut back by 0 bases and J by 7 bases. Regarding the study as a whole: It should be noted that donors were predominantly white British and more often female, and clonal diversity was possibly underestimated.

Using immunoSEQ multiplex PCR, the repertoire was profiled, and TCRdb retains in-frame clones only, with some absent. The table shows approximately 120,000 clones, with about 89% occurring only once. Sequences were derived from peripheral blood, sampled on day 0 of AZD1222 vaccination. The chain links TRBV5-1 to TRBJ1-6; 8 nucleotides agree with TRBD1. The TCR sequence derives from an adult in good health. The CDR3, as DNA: TGCGCCAGCAGCTTGGGACAGGGGAATTCACCCCTCCACTTT. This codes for CASSLGQGNSPLHF. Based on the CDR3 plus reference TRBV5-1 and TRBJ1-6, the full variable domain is KAGVTQTPRYLIKTRGQQVTLSCSPISGHRSVSWYQQTPGQGLQFLFEYFSETQRNKGNFPGRFSGRQFSNSRSEMNVSTLELGDSALYLCASSLGQGNSPLHFGNGTRLTVT.